The 23 T cell receptor beta chains listed next were all sequenced from one sample in a study of cytomegalovirus exposure and HLA in healthy donors (dated by TCRdb to the late 2010s). Library prep was done by the immunoSEQ multiplex PCR assay. For the multiplex PCR, a mixture combining 60 forward primers for TCR Vbeta segments and 13 reverse primers for TCR Jbeta segments was used. TCRdb limited this immuneACCESS table to in-frame rearrangements with V and J called. A share of clones is missing; checked studies link under half to unresolved V genes, and the rest is unexplained. Counted in this sample were approximately 110,000 clones; just under 80% of them appeared once. Under 1.5% of the sample goes to the ten largest clones. The sample comprised PBMCs. Source of these receptors: a man aged 30 to 39 in good health and CMV-seronegative.

The gene calls are TRBV7-8 and TRBJ2-6, with TRBD1 identical over 9 bases. Germline assignment: CDR1 SGHVS and CDR2 FQNEAQ. Germline trimming cut 4 bases from V and 4 bases from J; bases unmatched to any gene: 5. The CDR3 is 16 residues long. The CDR3 nucleotides are TGTGCCAGCAGCTCACAGGGGGCGGGAGGGGCCAACGTCCTGACTTTC. Its translation is CASSSQGAGGANVLTF.

This clone appeared a few times. This chain links TRBV5-6 with TRBJ1-1, with 8 nucleotides matching TRBD1. J gave up 5 bases and V 4 bases, and 4 bases lay outside the gene matches. Per germline, CDR1 SGHDT and CDR2 YYEEEE. The CDR3 sequence is 13 residues long. In nucleotides, the CDR3 is TGTGCCAGCAGCCCACAGGGGGGGACTGAAGCTTTCTTT. This encodes CASSPQGGTEAFF.

The V gene is TRBV4-3, the J gene TRBJ2-3; possible D gene TRBD1, 5 bases. CDR3 length equals 15 residues. Trimming stripped 0 bases from V and 1 base from J, with 8 bases between. From germline, CDR1 is LGHNA and CDR2 YSLEER. The CDR3 region has the DNA TGCGCCAGCAGCCAAGACAGGGTCCGCACAGATACGCAGTATTTT. It translates to CASSQDRVRTDTQYF.

This chain joins TRBV5-6 and TRBJ2-7; D may be TRBD1 (6 bases). Trimming stripped 4 bases from V and 4 bases from J, with 12 bases between. The CDR3 runs to 13 residues. Germline V gene lookup returns CDR1 SGHDT and CDR2 YYEEEE. CDR3 nucleotide sequence: TGTGCCAGCAGCGGCGAGGGGGATTACGAGCAGTACTTC. It is translated as CASSGEGDYEQYF.

CDR3 DNA: TGTGCCAGCAGCTTGGTCAGGGGCATCACTGAAGCTTTCTTT. Translated: CASSLVRGITEAFF. The gene calls are TRBV5-6 and TRBJ1-1; tentatively, D is TRBD1 (6 bases). Germline lookup yields CDR1 SGHDT and CDR2 YYEEEE. This CDR3 has 14 amino acids. V dropped 0 bases and J dropped 4 bases, with 10 bases sitting between them.

CDR3 DNA sequence: TGTGCCAGCAGTTTAGGTAGATATGGCTACACCTTC. It is translated as CASSLGRYGYTF. J is TRBJ1-2 and V is TRBV28; D unresolved. CDR1 and CDR2 from the germline V gene are MDHEN and SYDVKM. Trimming pared 2 bases from V and 5 bases from J, leaving 6 bases between. The CDR3 extends over 12 amino acids.

This chain connects TRBV5-6 to TRBJ2-5; 7 bases fit TRBD1. The J call may be faulty, since TRBJ2-7 better matches the DNA end. The CDR3 length is 13 residues. Germline CDR1 is SGHDT and CDR2 is YYEEEE. The CDR3 spells CASTRQGTYEQYF. The CDR3 DNA is TGTGCCAGCACCCGACAGGGAACCTACGAGCAGTACTTC.

The J gene is TRBJ1-6, the V gene TRBV4-3, with D tentatively TRBD1 (5 bases). Trimming removed 0 bases from V and 10 bases from J, with 13 bases in between. There are 15 residues in the CDR3. Germline CDR1 is LGHNA and CDR2 is YSLEER. CDR3: CASSQEGQGQSPLHF. CDR3 coding DNA: TGCGCCAGCAGCCAAGAAGGGCAGGGCCAATCACCCCTCCACTTT.

The chain combines TRBV18 with TRBJ1-2; D remains unclear. Per germline, CDR1 KGHSH and CDR2 LQKENI. The CDR3 extends over 12 amino acids. The germline V and J ends were trimmed by 3 bases and 6 bases, with 8 bases remaining between them. In DNA, the CDR3 is TGTGCCAGCTCACCTAACCGGGATGGCTACACCTTC. Its protein product is CASSPNRDGYTF.

V gene TRBV4-3 combines with J gene TRBJ2-4; D is unresolved. CDR1 is LGHNA and CDR2 is YSLEER in the germline V gene. Trimming pared 5 bases from V and 6 bases from J, leaving 14 bases between. The CDR3 sequence is 14 residues long. CDR3 nucleotides: TGCGCCAGCAGCGAAACAGTTCCCGGAAACATTCAGTACTTC. This translates into CASSETVPGNIQYF.

The chain carries TRBV6-1 and TRBJ1-2; 9 bases match TRBD1. The CDR3 length is 13 residues. The V segment lost 7 bases and the J segment 8 bases; nucleotides outside the gene matches: 8. In germline, CDR1 is MNHNS, CDR2 SASEGT. CDR3 sequence: CASILDRGEGYTF. The DNA for the CDR3 is TGTGCCAGCATTTTAGACAGGGGGGAAGGCTACACCTTC.

The J gene is TRBJ1-4, the V gene TRBV6-5, with 7 bases identical to TRBD1. Germline values: CDR1 MNHEY, CDR2 SVGAGI. The junction had 10 bases not matched to a gene; V was cut back by 4 bases and J by 5 bases. The CDR3 runs 16 residues. The DNA for the CDR3 is TGTGCCAGCAGTTTCAACCTCCGGGACAGAAATGAAAAACTGTTTTTT. Translated: CASSFNLRDRNEKLFF.

The chain is built from TRBV7-2 and TRBJ2-3; a weak D match, TRBD2 (5 bases). The CDR3 extends over 13 amino acids. The germline V gene has CDR1 SGHTA and CDR2 FQGNSA. V lost 5 bases, J lost 10 bases, and 16 bases lay in between. CDR3 bases: TGTGCCAGCAGCGCCTGGACTGCCTGGCCGCAGTATTTT. This gives the protein CASSAWTAWPQYF.

This sequence joins TRBV4-3 and TRBJ2-1, with TRBD2 matching over 11 bases. From germline, CDR1 is LGHNA and CDR2 YSLEER. The CDR3 sequence is 17 residues long. The V gene end was trimmed by 3 bases and the J gene end by 8 bases; junction bases not matched to a gene: 12. The CDR3 protein is CASSHARTSGSGDEQFF. The DNA for the CDR3 is TGCGCCAGCAGCCACGCCCGCACTAGCGGGAGCGGCGATGAGCAGTTCTTC.

The gene calls are TRBV5-4 and TRBJ2-7; 13 bases map to TRBD2. The CDR3 covers 15 residues. V lost 4 bases, J lost 3 bases, and 4 bases stayed unmatched. Germline values: CDR1 SGHNT, CDR2 YYREEE (reference sequence). DNA of the CDR3: TGTGCCAGCAGCCTAGGACTAGCGGGAGTCTACGAGCAGTACTTC. Its protein is CASSLGLAGVYEQYF.

The rearrangement links TRBV4-3 to TRBJ2-1, with 7 bases aligning to TRBD2. With V trimmed by 0 bases and J by 9 bases, 11 bases remained unmatched. The CDR3 consists of 16 residues. Germline values: CDR1 LGHNA, CDR2 YSLEER. The CDR3 nucleotides read TGCGCCAGCAGCCAAGATGAGACGGGTCCGGGGGGTGAGCAGTTCTTC. It codes for CASSQDETGPGGEQFF.

In its sample, this clone was seen once. The chain joins TRBV30 to TRBJ2-7; TRBD2 aligns across 13 bases. CDR3 length: 16 amino acids. Germline V CDR1 and CDR2: GTSNPN, SVGIG (reference sequence). Trimming at V came to 2 bases and at J to 3 bases, leaving 7 bases not matched to a gene. Here the CDR3 DNA reads TGTGCCTGGAGTAGCTCCCGGACTAGCGGGAGCTACGAGCAGTACTTC. Translation: CAWSSSRTSGSYEQYF.

V is TRBV11-2 and J is TRBJ1-2; 10 bases fit TRBD1. There are 14 residues in the CDR3. The J segment lost 12 bases and the V segment lost 0 bases, leaving 7 bases of the junction unmatched. Per germline, CDR1 SGHAT and CDR2 FQNNGV. The CDR3 protein is CASSLDRDRGPHTF. In nucleotides, the CDR3 is TGTGCCAGCAGCTTAGATCGGGACAGGGGTCCGCACACCTTC.

This chain links TRBV4-1 with TRBJ2-7, with a tentative D call TRBD1 (6 bases). CDR3 length: 13 amino acids. V was cut by 1 base and J by 6 bases, with 10 bases left in between. Germline CDR1 MGHRA, CDR2 YSYEKL. CDR3 protein: CASSQGQAGEQYF. The CDR3 DNA follows: TGCGCCAGCAGCCAAGGACAGGCCGGCGAGCAGTACTTC.

This sequence joins TRBV9 and TRBJ1-1; D is perhaps TRBD1 (6 bases). This CDR3 is built from 15 residues. Germline V lookup: CDR1 SGDLS, CDR2 YYNGEE. V was clipped by 4 bases and J by 7 bases, with 20 bases between them. The CDR3 coding sequence is TGTGCCAGCAGCAAACGAGGACAGACCGATCTTGAAGCTTTCTTT. This sequence encodes CASSKRGQTDLEAFF.

This clone was seen a handful of times. This chain connects TRBV28 to TRBJ2-3; 8 bases align to TRBD2. V was clipped by 5 bases and J by 2 bases; unmatched bases: 3. CDR3 size: 14 residues. CDR1 and CDR2 from the germline V gene are MDHEN and SYDVKM. The CDR3 spells CASSTSGLTDTQYF. The CDR3 DNA reads as TGTGCCAGCAGTACTAGCGGCCTCACAGATACGCAGTATTTT.

The chain is built from TRBV5-4 and TRBJ1-2; no clear D. Trimming pared 2 bases from V and 2 bases from J, leaving 10 bases between. This CDR3 has 14 amino acids. Germline V CDR1 and CDR2: SGHNT, YYREEE (reference sequence). CDR3 sequence reads: CASSLETVNYGYTF. CDR3 nucleotide sequence: TGTGCCAGCAGCTTAGAAACAGTGAACTATGGCTACACCTTC.

This chain uses TRBV28 with TRBJ1-5; D uncertain. CDR3 length: 11 amino acids. In germline, CDR1 is MDHEN, CDR2 SYDVKM. V was cut by 5 bases and J by 3 bases, with 2 bases left in between. The CDR3, as DNA: TGTGCCAGCAGTCTCAATCAGCCCCAGCATTTT. It yields the protein CASSLNQPQHF.